These 25 T cell receptor beta chains originate from one sample sequenced in a study of shared clonotypes between healthy human individuals. Profiled with immunoSEQ multiplex PCR; TCRdb holds only in-frame clones, not every one. This sample yields about 1.5 million clones, of which 95% to 97% are seen a single time; over 1% belongs to the top ten. The sequencing input was naive CD4+ T cells sorted from blood. Documented subset: CD45RA+ positively selected. The receptor set was obtained from a man aged 30-40 years in good health.

The rearrangement uses TRBV7-3 and TRBJ2-2; 9 bases align to TRBD2. The CDR3 runs 16 residues. J gave up 2 bases and V 4 bases, and 5 bases lay outside the gene matches. Germline V gene data show CDR1 as SGHTA and CDR2 as FQGTGA. The CDR3 region has the DNA TGTGCCAGCAGCTCTCGGACTAGCGTCAACACCGGGGAGCTGTTTTTT. Translated, it gives CASSSRTSVNTGELFF. Variable domain in full (rest from reference TRBV7-3 and TRBJ2-2): GAGVSQTPSNKVTEKGKYVELRCDPISGHTALYWYRQSLGQGPEFLIYFQGTGAADDSGLPNDRFFAVRPEGSVSTLKIQRTERGDSAVYLCASSSRTSVNTGELFFGEGSRLTVL.

To note about this clone: At the DNA level, this CDR3 is encoded by other sequences in the same sample as well. This sequence joins TRBV10-1 and TRBJ2-5; D possibly corresponds to TRBD2 (6 bases). The CDR3 loop spans 14 amino acids. Germline V gene lookup returns CDR1 WNHNN and CDR2 SYGVQD (reference sequence). Trimming took 0 bases from V and 2 from J, leaving 7 bases between them. CDR3 DNA sequence: TGCGCCAGCAGTGAGTCCCTAGCGCAAGAGACCCAGTACTTC. As protein: CASSESLAQETQYF.

This chain links TRBV6-5 with TRBJ2-7; D gene uncertain. Germline-derived CDR1 and CDR2 are MNHEY and SVGAGI. CDR3 length: 16 amino acids. The V and J ends lost 0 bases and 6 bases respectively, with 18 bases between them. This CDR3 reads CASSYSRIIGPIEQYF. CDR3 in DNA: TGTGCCAGCAGTTACTCGCGTATAATAGGTCCTATCGAGCAGTACTTC.

This sequence joins TRBV6-1 and TRBJ2-7; 11 nucleotides line up with TRBD2. The CDR3 has 14 amino acids. CDR1 MNHNS and CDR2 SASEGT come from the germline V gene. V trimming: 8 bases; J trimming: 4 bases; junction bases outside the gene matches: 7. This chain's CDR3 is CASRRTSGFYEQYF. The CDR3 DNA is TGTGCCAGCCGCAGGACTAGCGGGTTTTACGAGCAGTACTTC.

This chain uses TRBV28 with TRBJ1-5; possibly TRBD1 for D (6 bases). Trimming took off 1 base at V and 7 bases at J, with 14 bases between the two ends. The length of the CDR3 is 15 residues. Germline CDR1 is MDHEN and CDR2 is SYDVKM. This CDR3 is CASSLSGKGDQPQHF. In DNA, the CDR3 is TGTGCCAGCAGTTTATCGGGGAAGGGGGACCAGCCCCAGCATTTT.

V and J are TRBV15 and TRBJ1-2; D possibly corresponds to TRBD1 (6 bases). The CDR3 extends over 14 amino acids. CDR1 and CDR2 from the germline V gene are LNHNV and YYDKDF (reference sequence). Between the trimmed V and J ends, which lost 1 base and 4 bases, there was a span of 10 bases. The CDR3 spells CATSRVQGGYGYTF. The CDR3 DNA is TGTGCCACCAGCAGAGTACAGGGCGGCTATGGCTACACCTTC.

This sequence joins TRBV5-1 and TRBJ1-2, with TRBD1 as a possible D gene (6 bases). Trimming stripped 1 base from V and 7 bases from J, with 11 bases between. This CDR3 has 13 residues. Germline CDR1 and CDR2: SGHRS and YFSETQ. The DNA for the CDR3 is TGCGCCAGCAGCTTGAAGGGGGTTATTGGCTACACCTTC. It specifies CASSLKGVIGYTF.

The V gene is TRBV10-3, the J gene TRBJ1-5, with 7 positions matching TRBD1. Trimming removed 6 bases from V and 4 bases from J; junction bases left unmatched: 15. The CDR3 has 17 residues. CDR1 is ENHRY, CDR2 SYGVKD, per germline. The CDR3 DNA follows: TGTGCCATCAGAGCGGGAACGGGGGACAGCGTTAATCAGCCCCAGCATTTT. Protein product: CAIRAGTGDSVNQPQHF.

The genes are TRBV27 and TRBJ2-3, with TRBD2 matching over 7 bases. V dropped 4 bases and J dropped 0; count of bases not matched to a gene: 1. The V gene's germline CDR1 is MNHEY and CDR2 SMNVEV (reference sequence). The CDR3 length is 14 residues. The CDR3, as DNA: TGTGCCAGCAGTTATAGCGGGAGCACAGATACGCAGTATTTT. Its protein product is CASSYSGSTDTQYF.

The J gene is TRBJ1-2, the V gene TRBV6-5, with D tentatively TRBD1 (5 bases). The CDR3 spans 16 residues. Germline loops: CDR1 MNHEY, CDR2 SVGAGI. V lost 2 bases to trimming and J lost 5 bases, with 18 bases between them. This CDR3 reads CASSYATASHYYGYTF. The CDR3 coding sequence is TGTGCCAGCAGTTACGCGACAGCCTCACACTATTATGGCTACACCTTC.

Of note for this clone: Within the sample, other DNA sequences also encode this same CDR3. The rearrangement links TRBV20-1 to TRBJ2-7; D not certain. Germline loops: CDR1 DFQATT, CDR2 SNEGSKA (reference sequence). Trimming stripped 1 base from V and 2 bases from J, with 3 bases between. The CDR3 runs to 11 residues. The CDR3 region is CSARGTYEQYF. The CDR3 bases are TGCAGTGCTAGAGGGACCTACGAGCAGTACTTC.

The chain has TRBV10-1 and TRBJ2-2; 14 bases agree with TRBD2. Germline trimming cut 8 bases from V and 4 bases from J; bases unmatched to any gene: 3. The germline V gene has CDR1 WNHNN and CDR2 SYGVQD (reference sequence). CDR3 length equals 15 residues. CDR3 loop: CASSGLAGGTGELFF. The CDR3 DNA follows: TGCGCCAGCTCTGGACTAGCGGGGGGCACCGGGGAGCTGTTTTTT.

This CDR3 is CASSRDRGFREKLFF. In nucleotides, the CDR3 is TGTGCCAGCAGCCGAGACAGGGGGTTTCGCGAAAAACTGTTTTTT. The chain couples TRBV14 to TRBJ1-4; 9 bases map to TRBD1. CDR1 and CDR2 (germline): SGHDN, FVKESK. Trimming at V came to 4 bases and at J to 8 bases, leaving 8 bases not matched to a gene. This CDR3 comprises 15 residues.

This rearrangement joins TRBV28 to TRBJ1-5; D gene uncertain. Germline CDR1 reads MDHEN; CDR2 reads SYDVKM. The CDR3 extends over 13 amino acids. V lost 7 bases to trimming and J lost 2 bases, with 9 bases between them. The CDR3 DNA sequence: TGTGCCAGCACCATTCTCGGCAATCAGCCCCAGCATTTT. Its translation: CASTILGNQPQHF.

This chain links TRBV27 with TRBJ1-2; perhaps TRBD1 as D (5 bases). This CDR3 is 13 amino acids long. With 3 bases removed from V and 7 bases from J, the gap between germline ends came to 12 bases. Germline CDR1 is MNHEY and CDR2 is SMNVEV (reference sequence). DNA for the CDR3: TGTGCCAGCAGTTTTCCGGGGCTTGTTGGCTACACCTTC. This encodes CASSFPGLVGYTF.

The chain has TRBV15 and TRBJ1-2; D is unclear. There are 13 residues in the CDR3. Germline V gene data show CDR1 as LNHNV and CDR2 as YYDKDF (reference sequence). V was pared by 0 bases and J by 0 bases, with 2 bases between. CDR3 residues: CATSRDPNYGYTF. The CDR3 DNA reads TGTGCCACCAGCAGAGATCCTAACTATGGCTACACCTTC. Filled out from reference TRBV15 and TRBJ1-2, the complete variable domain reads DAMVIQNPRYQVTQFGKPVTLSCSQTLNHNVMYWYQQKSSQAPKLLFHYYDKDFNNEADTPDNFQSRRPNTSFCFLDIRSPGLGDTAMYLCATSRDPNYGYTFGSGTRLTVV.

The CDR3, as DNA: TGTGCCAGCAGTTTAGGCTATTCTGTAGACACGAGCTCCTACGAGCAGTACTTC. Its protein product is CASSLGYSVDTSSYEQYF. The rearrangement joins TRBV28 to TRBJ2-7; D gene ambiguous. V lost 2 bases and J 0 bases, leaving 20 bases between the germline ends. The germline V gene has CDR1 MDHEN and CDR2 SYDVKM. CDR3 length equals 18 residues.

The table lists this clone with a count of one. The chain employs TRBV7-2 and TRBJ2-7; D is unclear. V was clipped by 0 bases and J by 3 bases, with 6 bases between them. The CDR3 is made up of 13 amino acids. Germline CDR1 reads SGHTA; CDR2 reads FQGNSA. In nucleotides, the CDR3 is TGTGCCAGCAGCTTAGCGCTCCTCTACGAGCAGTACTTC. This sequence encodes CASSLALLYEQYF.

The chain joins TRBV18 to TRBJ2-7, with D unresolved. CDR1 KGHSH and CDR2 LQKENI come from the germline V gene. V lost 3 bases to trimming and J lost 2 bases, with 14 bases between them. This CDR3 comprises 15 residues. The CDR3 sequence is CASSPGHSGTYEQYF. Written as DNA, the CDR3 is TGTGCCAGCTCACCCGGGCACTCAGGCACCTACGAGCAGTACTTC.

The rearrangement uses TRBV5-1 and TRBJ1-4; D not certain. V gave up 0 bases and J gave up 4 bases, with 7 bases separating them. Germline V gene lookup returns CDR1 SGHRS and CDR2 YFSETQ. This CDR3 region has 14 residues. The CDR3 DNA reads TGCGCCAGCAGCTTGGGACACGGTAATGAAAAACTGTTTTTT. It is translated as CASSLGHGNEKLFF. Drawing the rest from reference TRBV5-1 and TRBJ1-4, the complete variable domain is KAGVTQTPRYLIKTRGQQVTLSCSPISGHRSVSWYQQTPGQGLQFLFEYFSETQRNKGNFPGRFSGRQFSNSRSEMNVSTLELGDSALYLCASSLGHGNEKLFFGSGTQLSVL.

Only one count was recorded for this clone. The chain is built from TRBV30 and TRBJ2-5, with D unclear. Trimming removed 5 bases from V and 2 bases from J, with 12 bases in between. The V gene's germline CDR1 is GTSNPN and CDR2 SVGIG (reference sequence). This CDR3 region has 13 residues. CDR3 coding DNA: TGTGCCTGGGGGGTTAGGGCTCAAGAGACCCAGTACTTC. This encodes CAWGVRAQETQYF.

The V and J genes are TRBV19 and TRBJ2-1; no definite D call. CDR3 length equals 15 residues. Between the trimmed V and J ends, which lost 4 bases and 12 bases, there was a span of 22 bases. Germline loops: CDR1 LNHDA, CDR2 SQIVND (reference sequence). CDR3 in DNA: TGTGCCAGTAGTACGCCACCCCCTAGAACTGGAAGGCAGTTCTTC. This encodes CASSTPPPRTGRQFF.

The rearrangement uses TRBV28 and TRBJ1-5; D ambiguous. The ends were cut back, 5 bases at V and 5 bases at J, with 16 bases in the middle. The CDR3 length is 15 residues. The germline gives CDR1 MDHEN, CDR2 SYDVKM. The CDR3: CASSPSTGPHQPQHF. The CDR3, as DNA: TGTGCCAGCAGTCCCTCCACCGGGCCCCATCAGCCCCAGCATTTT.

The chain has TRBV6-6 and TRBJ1-5; D is possibly TRBD1 (6 bases). The V gene's germline CDR1 is MNHNY and CDR2 SVGAGI (reference sequence). The CDR3 covers 16 residues. Trimming removed 2 bases at V and 1 base at J, with 12 bases between. The chain's CDR3 is CASSYPGGGSNQPQHF. CDR3 bases: TGTGCCAGCAGTTACCCTGGGGGGGGCAGCAATCAGCCCCAGCATTTT.

The V call is TRBV5-8, the J call TRBJ1-3, with D unclear. The V gene's germline CDR1 is SGHTS and CDR2 YDEGEE. V gave up 2 bases and J gave up 0 bases, with 9 bases separating them. There are 15 residues in the CDR3. As DNA, the CDR3 is TGTGCCAGCAGCTTTAATACCTTCTCTGGAAACACCATATATTTT. It is translated as CASSFNTFSGNTIYF.